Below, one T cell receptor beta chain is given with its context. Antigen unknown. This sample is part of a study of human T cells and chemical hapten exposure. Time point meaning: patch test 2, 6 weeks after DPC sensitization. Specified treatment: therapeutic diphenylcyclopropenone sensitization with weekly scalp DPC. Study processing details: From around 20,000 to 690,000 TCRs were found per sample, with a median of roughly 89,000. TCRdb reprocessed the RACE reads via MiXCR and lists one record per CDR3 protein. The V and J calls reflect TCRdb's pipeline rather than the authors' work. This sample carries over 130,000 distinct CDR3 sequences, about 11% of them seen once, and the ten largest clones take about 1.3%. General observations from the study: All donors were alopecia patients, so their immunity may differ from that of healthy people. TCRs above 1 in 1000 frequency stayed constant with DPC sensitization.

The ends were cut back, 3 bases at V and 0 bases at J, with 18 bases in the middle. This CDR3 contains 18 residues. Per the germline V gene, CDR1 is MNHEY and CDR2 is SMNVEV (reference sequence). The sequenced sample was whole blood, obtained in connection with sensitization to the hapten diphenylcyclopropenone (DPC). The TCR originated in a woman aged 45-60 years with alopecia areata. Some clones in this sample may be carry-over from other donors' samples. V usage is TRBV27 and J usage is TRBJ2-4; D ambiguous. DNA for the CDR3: TGTGCCAGCAGTTTGGACGGGCCGAGGCTTGGAGCCAAAAACATTCAGTACTTC. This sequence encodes CASSLDGPRLGAKNIQYF.